One and the same sample provided the 30 T cell receptor beta chains below, sequenced in a study of blood T cell repertoires in COVID-19. Assay: immunoSEQ multiplex PCR; the TCRdb copy retains only in-frame clones and omits some. The table shows about 120,000 clones, with more than 75% occurring only once. Source material: peripheral blood. All receptors come from a woman in her seventies with acute or convalescent COVID-19.

The chain employs TRBV19 and TRBJ1-5; D is unclear. The V end lost 1 base, the J end lost 2 bases, and 6 bases lay between the germline ends. From germline, CDR1 is LNHDA and CDR2 SQIVND (reference sequence). The CDR3 extends over 14 amino acids. CDR3 sequence (DNA): TGTGCCAGTAGTATAGTGCAGGGCAATCAGCCCCAGCATTTT. Translating gives CASSIVQGNQPQHF. Full variable domain (rest looked up from reference TRBV19 and TRBJ1-5): DGGITQSPKYLFRKEGQNVTLSCEQNLNHDAMYWYRQDPGQGLRLIYYSQIVNDFQKGDIAEGYSVSREKKESFPLTVTSAQKNPTAFYLCASSIVQGNQPQHFGDGTRLSIL.

This rearrangement joins TRBV24-1 to TRBJ1-2; 8 bases line up with TRBD1. Per the germline V gene, CDR1 is KGHDR and CDR2 is SFDVKD. V lost 4 bases to trimming and J lost 6 bases; unmatched junction nucleotides: 9. The CDR3 has 15 residues. This CDR3 is CATSDPRTGQDGYTF. The DNA for the CDR3 is TGTGCCACCAGTGACCCTAGGACAGGGCAGGATGGCTACACCTTC.

V usage is TRBV9 and J usage is TRBJ2-1, with TRBD1 matching 8 bases. CDR1 and CDR2 (germline): SGDLS, YYNGEE. The CDR3 contains 15 residues. Germline trimming cut 0 bases from V and 7 bases from J; bases unmatched to any gene: 6. The CDR3 is CASSVGTGTWNEQFF. CDR3 nucleotide sequence: TGTGCCAGCAGCGTAGGGACAGGGACTTGGAATGAGCAGTTCTTC.

CDR3 nucleotides: TGTGCCAGCAGTTCCCCGGGTGGGGGCCCAAACACAGATACGCAGTATTTT. Translating it yields CASSSPGGGPNTDTQYF. V is TRBV28 and J is TRBJ2-3; D perhaps matches TRBD1 (6 bases). V was trimmed by 4 bases and J by 2 bases, leaving 19 bases between them. The CDR3 totals 17 residues. CDR1 and CDR2 (germline): MDHEN, SYDVKM.

The chain carries TRBV4-1 and TRBJ1-2; 9 nucleotides agree with TRBD1. Germline V gene lookup returns CDR1 MGHRA and CDR2 YSYEKL. Losses at the gene ends were 5 bases for V and 3 bases for J; bases not matched to a gene: 4. This CDR3 comprises 14 residues. The CDR3 loop reads CASSSGQGHYGYTF. CDR3 nucleotides: TGCGCCAGCAGCTCCGGACAGGGGCACTATGGCTACACCTTC.

For the CDR3, the DNA is TGTGCCAGCAGTTTCATCCCGACAGCTTCTAATGAAAAACTGTTTTTT. Amino acid sequence: CASSFIPTASNEKLFF. This chain joins TRBV28 and TRBJ1-4; D may be TRBD1 (5 bases). The CDR3 extends over 16 amino acids. Germline V gene data show CDR1 as MDHEN and CDR2 as SYDVKM. Trimming took off 3 bases at V and 3 bases at J, with 14 bases between the two ends.

The chain has TRBV28 and TRBJ1-6; no reliable D call. V shed 4 bases and J shed 5 bases, with 6 bases lying between them. The germline CDR1 and CDR2 sequences are MDHEN and SYDVKM. The length of the CDR3 is 13 residues. CDR3 sequence: CASSSYNNSPLHF. CDR3 coding DNA: TGTGCCAGCAGTTCATACAATAATTCACCCCTCCACTTT.

This sequence joins TRBV6-5 and TRBJ2-4; D unresolved. V shed 6 bases and J shed 3 bases, with 12 bases lying between them. CDR3 size: 14 residues. Germline CDR1 is MNHEY and CDR2 is SVGAGI. In DNA form, the CDR3 reads TGTGCCAGCAGCATGGCCAAGAACAAAAACATTCAGTACTTC. Translation gives CASSMAKNKNIQYF.

The chain carries TRBV28 and TRBJ1-6; possibly TRBD1 for D (6 bases). Trimming took 8 bases from V and 10 from J, leaving 18 bases between them. The CDR3 has 14 residues. Germline loops: CDR1 MDHEN, CDR2 SYDVKM. The CDR3 here is CASGPGGAKSPLHF. In DNA, the CDR3 is TGTGCCAGCGGACCGGGGGGCGCAAAATCACCCCTCCACTTT.

This clone has only one observation. The chain employs TRBV2 and TRBJ1-1; the D gene is possibly TRBD1 (5 bases). CDR1 and CDR2 (germline): SNHLY, FYNNEI. The CDR3 spans 15 residues. V was shortened by 6 bases and J by 4 bases, with 18 bases between the two germline ends. The CDR3 bases are TGTGCCAGCAGCGCGGGACCGCAGCAGGGCACTGAAGCTTTCTTT. Its translation: CASSAGPQQGTEAFF.

The chain uses TRBV18 and TRBJ1-1, with D unresolved. The CDR3 is made up of 15 amino acids. Trimming stripped 2 bases from V and 3 bases from J, with 13 bases between. Germline values: CDR1 KGHSH, CDR2 LQKENI. This CDR3 is CASSPGARTYTEAFF. Written as DNA, the CDR3 is TGTGCCAGCTCACCAGGAGCGAGAACCTACACTGAAGCTTTCTTT. The whole variable domain, remainder taken from reference TRBV18 and TRBJ1-1, is NAGVMQNPRHLVRRRGQEARLRCSPMKGHSHVYWYRQLPEEGLKFMVYLQKENIIDESGMPKERFSAEFPKEGPSILRIQQVVRGDSAAYFCASSPGARTYTEAFFGQGTRLTVV.

This chain links TRBV7-3 with TRBJ1-6; maybe TRBD1 (5 bases). V was shortened by 0 bases and J by 5 bases, with 11 bases between the two germline ends. This CDR3 region has 16 residues. Per germline, CDR1 SGHTA and CDR2 FQGTGA. CDR3 amino acids: CASSLTSDSDNSPLHF. Written as DNA, the CDR3 is TGTGCCAGCAGCTTAACGTCCGACAGTGATAATTCACCCCTCCACTTT.

The gene calls are TRBV25-1 and TRBJ2-7; TRBD1 aligns across 11 bases. Germline V gene lookup returns CDR1 MGHDK and CDR2 SYGVNS. This CDR3 contains 14 residues. After removal of 5 bases from V and 5 bases from J, the junction contained 5 bases not matched to a gene. The CDR3 nucleotides are TGTGCCAGCAGTCCAGGACAGGGGGCCGACGAGCAGTACTTC. Translating it yields CASSPGQGADEQYF.

This clone was counted a single time. V gene TRBV2 combines with J gene TRBJ1-5; weak D call: TRBD1 (6 bases). This CDR3 has 13 amino acids. Germline CDR1 and CDR2: SNHLY and FYNNEI. V lost 6 bases to trimming and J lost 11 bases, with 17 bases between them. The CDR3 spells CASRAGTLGAQHF. For the CDR3, the DNA is TGTGCCAGCAGGGCCGGGACACTCGGCGCCCAGCATTTT.

The chain employs TRBV3-1 (or the pseudogene TRBV3-2) and TRBJ1-2; 7 nucleotides agree with TRBD1. From germline, CDR1 is LGHDT and CDR2 YNNKEL (reference sequence). The CDR3 spans 16 residues. J gave up 4 bases and V 4 bases, and 12 bases lay outside the gene matches. The CDR3 DNA reads as TGTGCCAGCAGCCCTCGAGGGGGCTTTGGTGCCTATGGCTACACCTTC. Its protein product is CASSPRGGFGAYGYTF.

J is TRBJ2-7 and V is TRBV3-1 (or the pseudogene TRBV3-2); TRBD2 aligns across 11 bases. The ends lost 1 base at V and 6 bases at J; junction bases unmatched: 5. CDR1 is LGHDT, CDR2 YNNKEL, per germline (reference sequence). The CDR3 sequence is 15 residues long. The CDR3 DNA reads TGTGCCAGCAGCCAAGTCCGACTAGCGGGGCTCGAGCAGTACTTC. Translated, it gives CASSQVRLAGLEQYF.

The genes are TRBV5-4 and TRBJ2-1; D is possibly TRBD2 (6 bases). CDR1 and CDR2 from the germline V gene are SGHNT and YYREEE (reference sequence). V dropped 4 bases and J dropped 3 bases, with 11 bases sitting between them. This CDR3 region has 14 residues. The CDR3 loop is CASSPRGNYNEQFF. The CDR3 DNA follows: TGTGCCAGCAGCCCCCGGGGGAACTACAATGAGCAGTTCTTC.

The V and J genes are TRBV28 and TRBJ2-1, with 12 bases identical to TRBD2. The trim removed 5 bases at V and 8 bases at J, leaving 4 bases unmatched. CDR1 MDHEN and CDR2 SYDVKM come from the germline V gene. The length of the CDR3 is 14 residues. The CDR3 is CASSAGLAGYEQFF. Written as DNA, the CDR3 is TGTGCCAGCAGTGCCGGACTAGCGGGGTATGAGCAGTTCTTC.

The chain couples TRBV7-2 to TRBJ2-7, with D possibly matching TRBD1 (5 bases). Germline V gene sequence: CDR1 SGHTA, CDR2 FQGNSA. The germline V and J ends were trimmed by 6 bases and 4 bases, with 10 bases remaining between them. This CDR3 region has 12 residues. Here the CDR3 reads CASSQTAYEQYF. CDR3 nucleotide sequence: TGTGCCAGCAGTCAGACAGCTTACGAGCAGTACTTC.

The V call is TRBV21-1, the J call TRBJ1-5; TRBD1, the table's D call, lacks a check against the DNA. TRBV21-1 is reported as a pseudogene. The CDR3 extends over 12 amino acids. The CDR3 reads CASRTGAQPQHF. The CDR3 nucleotides read TGTGCCAGCAGGACAGGGGCTCAGCCCCAGCATTTT.

J is TRBJ2-7 and V is TRBV5-1, with 12 positions matching TRBD1. The germline gives CDR1 SGHRS, CDR2 YFSETQ. The CDR3 length is 17 residues. The ends lost 5 bases at V and 0 bases at J; junction bases unmatched: 9. The CDR3 bases are TGCGCCAGCAGGCCCGGGACAGGGGGCGCGGGCTCCTACGAGCAGTACTTC. Translating gives CASRPGTGGAGSYEQYF. Based on the CDR3 plus reference TRBV5-1 and TRBJ2-7, the full variable domain is KAGVTQTPRYLIKTRGQQVTLSCSPISGHRSVSWYQQTPGQGLQFLFEYFSETQRNKGNFPGRFSGRQFSNSRSEMNVSTLELGDSALYLCASRPGTGGAGSYEQYFGPGTRLTVT.

The chain is built from TRBV5-1 and TRBJ2-7; 9 bases are shared with TRBD2. V lost 2 bases and J lost 1; bases outside the gene matches: 7. The CDR3 is 16 amino acids. Germline V gene lookup returns CDR1 SGHRS and CDR2 YFSETQ. The CDR3 nucleotides are TGCGCCAGCAGCTTTGTCGTTACTAGCGGGTCCTACGAGCAGTACTTC. This codes for CASSFVVTSGSYEQYF.

This rearrangement joins TRBV5-1 to TRBJ1-1; TRBD1 aligns across 7 bases. This CDR3 contains 14 residues. The V gene's germline CDR1 is SGHRS and CDR2 YFSETQ. The V gene end was trimmed by 0 bases and the J gene end by 3 bases; junction bases not matched to a gene: 2. CDR3 nucleotides: TGCGCCAGCAGCTTGGGCGACAGGGACACTGAAGCTTTCTTT. It yields the protein CASSLGDRDTEAFF.

The J gene is TRBJ1-1, the V gene TRBV6-5; 8 bases map to TRBD1. The junction had 9 bases not matched to a gene; V was cut back by 6 bases and J by 6 bases. The CDR3 runs to 14 residues. CDR1 and CDR2 (germline): MNHEY, SVGAGI. The CDR3 nucleotides read TGTGCCAGCAGAAACGGGCAGGGGGCCCCTGAAGCTTTCTTT. This gives the protein CASRNGQGAPEAFF.

This clone was observed a handful of times. The chain is built from TRBV27 and TRBJ2-7; TRBD1 agrees at 8 bases. The CDR3 length is 14 residues. Germline V CDR1 and CDR2: MNHEY, SMNVEV (reference sequence). The ends lost 5 bases at V and 2 bases at J; junction bases unmatched: 5. The CDR3 protein is CASSGQGLPYEQYF. In nucleotides, the CDR3 is TGTGCCAGCAGTGGACAGGGCCTTCCCTACGAGCAGTACTTC.

CDR3 region: CASSRSGGAGDEQFF. The CDR3 nucleotides are TGTGCCAGCAGCAGAAGCGGGGGGGCGGGCGATGAGCAGTTCTTC. V gene TRBV7-2 combines with J gene TRBJ2-1; 10 bases match TRBD2. This CDR3 is built from 15 residues. Germline V gene data show CDR1 as SGHTA and CDR2 as FQGNSA. V gave up 5 bases and J gave up 8 bases; unmatched junction bases: 9.

The chain uses TRBV5-6 and TRBJ1-2; D gene unclear. Germline V gene data show CDR1 as SGHDT and CDR2 as YYEEEE. The CDR3 spans 14 residues. The V gene lost 2 bases and the J gene lost 1 base, with 9 bases spanning the gap. The CDR3 DNA reads as TGTGCCAGCAGCTTTAACAGAATTAACTATGGCTACACCTTC. It codes for CASSFNRINYGYTF.

V usage is TRBV27 and J usage is TRBJ2-7, with 9 bases fitting TRBD1. Trimming cost V 6 bases and J 2 bases; bases outside gene matches: 8. Germline loops: CDR1 MNHEY, CDR2 SMNVEV (reference sequence). The CDR3 extends over 15 amino acids. CDR3 sequence (DNA): TGTGCCAGCAGGGGGATGGGACAGGGTACCTACGAGCAGTACTTC. Translating gives CASRGMGQGTYEQYF.

This chain uses TRBV4-2 with TRBJ1-6, with a tentative D call TRBD1 (5 bases). Germline CDR1 reads LGHNA; CDR2 reads YNFKEQ. The CDR3 spans 15 residues. The V and J ends lost 0 bases and 9 bases respectively, with 12 bases between them. The CDR3 nucleotides read TGTGCCAGCAGCCAAGATATAGGGGCAAGTTCACCCCTCCACTTT. It codes for CASSQDIGASSPLHF.

The chain combines TRBV7-9 with TRBJ2-7, with D possibly being TRBD1 (5 bases). V was pared by 5 bases and J by 2 bases, with 13 bases between. CDR1 is SEHNR and CDR2 is FQNEAQ in the germline V gene (reference sequence). The CDR3 sequence is 14 residues long. In DNA form, the CDR3 reads TGTGCCAGCAGCCCTTCATGGGGCACCTACGAGCAGTACTTC. Its translation: CASSPSWGTYEQYF.